Below are 24 T cell receptor beta chains sequenced from a single sample in a study of T cells in Graves' hyperthyroidism and ophthalmopathy. RNA transcripts provided the source from which TCR beta CDR3 regions were amplified. The primer set for the first-round RT-PCR of the TCR CDR3 was HTBI. TCRdb re-analysed the multiplex PCR reads in MiXCR, keeping a single row per CDR3 protein. The sample holds around 300,000 distinct CDR3 sequences; more than 10% are singletons and the top ten take 7.8%. Sequenced material: blood. The source is a woman aged 25-40 years with Graves' hyperthyroidism that later progressed to Graves' ophthalmopathy.

Many counts were recorded for this clonotype. This chain uses TRBV24-1 with TRBJ2-3, with D perhaps being TRBD1 or TRBD2 (5 bases each). Germline assignment: CDR1 KGHDR and CDR2 SFDVKD. V lost 4 bases to trimming and J lost 5 bases, with 15 bases between them. The CDR3 loop spans 15 amino acids. The CDR3 nucleotides are TGTGCCACCAGTGACAAGGACGGGGCCGGAGATACGCAGTATTTT. Amino acids: CATSDKDGAGDTQYF.

This clonotype was found many times. The chain links TRBV9 to TRBJ1-5, with D maybe TRBD1 (6 bases). This CDR3 is built from 15 residues. Between the trimmed V and J ends, which lost 0 bases and 5 bases, there was a span of 12 bases. Germline values: CDR1 SGDLS, CDR2 YYNGEE. The CDR3 region has the DNA TGTGCCAGCAGCGTAGGCCGGGACACAGATCAGCCCCAGCATTTT. It specifies CASSVGRDTDQPQHF.

V gene TRBV10-3 combines with J gene TRBJ2-7; D gene ambiguous. Germline loops: CDR1 ENHRY, CDR2 SYGVKD. This CDR3 contains 11 residues. Trimming pared 6 bases from V and 2 bases from J, leaving 5 bases between. The CDR3 reads CAIRETYEQYF. In DNA, the CDR3 is TGTGCCATCAGGGAGACCTACGAGCAGTACTTC.

This clonotype was detected ten times or more. This rearrangement joins TRBV6-1 to TRBJ1-1, with TRBD1 matching over 8 bases. CDR1 MNHNS and CDR2 SASEGT come from the germline V gene. This CDR3 spans 13 amino acids. Germline trimming cut 4 bases from V and 5 bases from J; bases unmatched to any gene: 3. Here the CDR3 DNA reads TGTGCCAGCAGTGGGACAGGGCGGACTGAAGCTTTCTTT. This translates into CASSGTGRTEAFF.

At least ten counts were recorded for this clonotype. The rearrangement uses TRBV24-1 and TRBJ2-7; D is perhaps TRBD1 (5 bases). Germline V gene lookup returns CDR1 KGHDR and CDR2 SFDVKD. The CDR3 length is 14 residues. V shed 3 bases and J shed 1 base, with 9 bases lying between them. CDR3 loop: CATSDPRQSYEQYF. CDR3 sequence (DNA): TGTGCCACCAGTGATCCGAGACAGTCCTACGAGCAGTACTTC.

This clonotype has at least ten counts. The chain joins TRBV19 to TRBJ1-1, with TRBD1 identical over 7 bases. The CDR3 has 15 residues. From germline, CDR1 is LNHDA and CDR2 SQIVND (reference sequence). V lost 5 bases, J lost 2 bases, and 8 bases stayed unmatched. CDR3 bases: TGTGCCAGTAGTTCGACAGGGCTCGGAAACACTGAAGCTTTCTTT. This codes for CASSSTGLGNTEAFF.

The chain carries TRBV6-1 and TRBJ2-5; D perhaps matches TRBD2 (6 bases). The CDR3 runs to 14 residues. CDR1 and CDR2 from the germline V gene are MNHNS and SASEGT. Trimming pared 6 bases from V and 6 bases from J, leaving 17 bases between. This chain's CDR3 is CASRPSGRDKTQYF. Written as DNA, the CDR3 is TGTGCCAGCAGGCCGAGCGGGCGAGACAAGACCCAGTACTTC.

This clonotype was detected many times. The CDR3 DNA sequence: TGTGCCAGCAGTTACTCCGACGACAGGGTCCATGGCTACACCTTC. Its protein product is CASSYSDDRVHGYTF. The V gene is TRBV6-5, the J gene TRBJ1-2; 7 bases line up with TRBD1. CDR3 length: 15 residues. J was trimmed by 6 bases and V by 0 bases; bases with no gene match: 7. CDR1 is MNHEY, CDR2 SVGAGI, per germline.

This clonotype was observed a handful of times. The chain couples TRBV6-1 to TRBJ1-1; D ambiguous. This CDR3 is 12 amino acids long. Germline CDR1 reads MNHNS; CDR2 reads SASEGT. V lost 6 bases to trimming and J lost 7 bases, with 12 bases between them. The DNA for the CDR3 is TGTGCCAGCAGCCACCCAATGGTTGAAGCTTTCTTT. Its translation is CASSHPMVEAFF.

The rearrangement joins TRBV5-5 to TRBJ2-1; D uncertain. CDR1 is SGHKS, CDR2 YYEKEE, per germline (reference sequence). The CDR3 is 16 residues long. Trimming left V 0 bases short and J 2 bases short, with 12 bases between. DNA of the CDR3: TGTGCCAGCAGCTTGGAATTGGCAGTTCCCTACAATGAGCAGTTCTTC. It translates to CASSLELAVPYNEQFF.

This clonotype was detected many times. The rearrangement uses TRBV18 and TRBJ2-3; TRBD2 is a possible D gene (6 bases). The V end was cut by 5 bases, the J end by 0 bases, with 12 bases between. CDR3 size: 15 residues. Germline CDR1 KGHSH, CDR2 LQKENI. CDR3 residues: CASSGASASTDTQYF. CDR3 DNA: TGTGCCAGCTCAGGCGCTAGCGCTAGCACAGATACGCAGTATTTT.

This clonotype was observed at least ten times. The chain couples TRBV7-9 to TRBJ1-1; D ambiguous. The germline CDR1 and CDR2 sequences are SEHNR and FQNEAQ (reference sequence). The CDR3 has 14 residues. V lost 1 base to trimming and J lost 7 bases, with 13 bases between them. The CDR3: CASSLGESKHEAFF. In DNA, the CDR3 is TGTGCCAGCAGCTTAGGGGAATCAAAACATGAAGCTTTCTTT.

This clonotype was seen ten or more times. This chain uses TRBV7-2 with TRBJ2-7, with a weak D call TRBD1 (6 bases). This CDR3 has 13 residues. Germline loops: CDR1 SGHTA, CDR2 FQGNSA. Trimming shortened V by 4 bases and J by 6 bases, and 13 bases separated the two germline ends. In nucleotides, the CDR3 is TGTGCCAGCAGCTCCCAGGACAGTACCGAGCAGTACTTC. Its protein is CASSSQDSTEQYF.

Ten or more counts support this clonotype. This chain connects TRBV18 to TRBJ2-5; 11 bases line up with TRBD2. The germline V gene has CDR1 KGHSH and CDR2 LQKENI. V lost 4 bases, J lost 5 bases, and 3 bases stayed unmatched. There are 14 residues in the CDR3. CDR3 sequence: CASSLASGRETQYF. CDR3 DNA: TGTGCCAGCTCACTCGCTAGCGGGAGGGAGACCCAGTACTTC.

This clonotype turned up a few times. The rearrangement uses TRBV5-4 and TRBJ2-5; unclear D gene. The CDR3 contains 14 residues. V lost 0 bases and J 10 bases, leaving 16 bases between the germline ends. Germline CDR1 is SGHNT and CDR2 is YYREEE (reference sequence). CDR3 bases: TGTGCCAGCAGCTTGGGCGGCAGGCGGTCGATCCAGTACTTC. It is translated as CASSLGGRRSIQYF.

This clonotype has a count of ten or more. The chain employs TRBV12-3 or TRBV12-4 and TRBJ2-1; 10 nucleotides line up with TRBD2. The CDR3 covers 13 residues. With V trimmed by 7 bases and J by 8 bases, 5 bases remained unmatched. The CDR3 DNA reads as TGTGCCAGCAACCTAGCGGGAGTGGATGAGCAGTTCTTC. This gives the protein CASNLAGVDEQFF.

The V gene is TRBV27, the J gene TRBJ1-5, with D maybe TRBD1 (6 bases). This CDR3 comprises 19 residues. The V gene lost 7 bases and the J gene lost 1 base, with 26 bases spanning the gap. The germline V gene encodes CDR1 MNHEY and CDR2 SMNVEV (reference sequence). The CDR3 loop is CASNPVAGDFGLSNQPQHF. Written as DNA, the CDR3 is TGTGCCAGCAACCCTGTGGCAGGGGATTTTGGGTTAAGCAATCAGCCCCAGCATTTT.

This clonotype was seen more than once but under ten times. V and J are TRBV7-6 and TRBJ2-7, with no clear D. Germline lookup yields CDR1 SGHVS and CDR2 FNYEAQ. This CDR3 has 12 amino acids. Trimming removed 1 base at V and 6 bases at J, with 7 bases between. CDR3 residues: CASSLVASEQYF. Here the CDR3 DNA reads TGTGCCAGCAGCTTAGTAGCCTCCGAGCAGTACTTC.

Notes on this clonotype: Given a much more abundant clone one base away, this may be a read error. The V and J genes are TRBV12-3 or TRBV12-4 and TRBJ2-1; D gene unclear. The CDR3 extends over 10 amino acids. The CDR3 is CASTPNKQFF. The CDR3, as DNA: TGTGCCAGCACCCCCAATAAGCAGTTCTTC.

In its sample, this clonotype was seen once. A clone one base away is much larger, so this may be a read error. The CDR3 end shows no conserved phenylalanine or tryptophan, and so a read error is likely. In DNA, the CDR3 is TGTGCCAGCACCACCCTTGGGGCCGGCTATGGCTACACCCTC. It translates to CASTTLGAGYGYTL. V usage is TRBV6-1 and J usage is TRBJ1-2, with D possibly TRBD1 on 5 matching bases. Trimming stripped 7 bases from V and 4 bases from J, with 16 bases between. The V gene's germline CDR1 is MNHNS and CDR2 SASEGT. The CDR3 extends over 14 amino acids.

This clonotype has at least ten counts. This sequence joins TRBV27 and TRBJ1-5; 9 nucleotides match TRBD1. With V trimmed by 5 bases and J by 6 bases, 5 bases remained unmatched. The V gene's germline CDR1 is MNHEY and CDR2 SMNVEV (reference sequence). The CDR3 runs to 14 residues. CDR3 region: CASSEQGAVQPQHF. The DNA of the CDR3 is TGTGCCAGCAGTGAACAGGGGGCGGTTCAGCCCCAGCATTTT.

In this sample, this clonotype turned up many times. This chain links TRBV11-2 with TRBJ2-3; D may be TRBD2 (6 bases). CDR1 and CDR2 (germline): SGHAT, FQNNGV. Trimming pared 3 bases from V and 2 bases from J, leaving 12 bases between. The CDR3 extends over 15 amino acids. This CDR3 reads CASSFWGEATDTQYF. In DNA form, the CDR3 reads TGTGCCAGCAGCTTCTGGGGGGAGGCCACAGATACGCAGTATTTT.

The J gene is TRBJ1-4, the V gene TRBV19; D perhaps matches TRBD1 (5 bases). Trimming removed 8 bases at V and 0 bases at J, with 10 bases between. The CDR3 covers 14 residues. CDR1 and CDR2 (germline): LNHDA, SQIVND (reference sequence). The DNA of the CDR3 is TGTGCCAGTGGGACCGGGACAACTAATGAAAAACTGTTTTTT. It is translated as CASGTGTTNEKLFF.

This clonotype was observed many times. The V and J genes are TRBV30 and TRBJ2-1; no reliable D call. The germline CDR1 and CDR2 sequences are GTSNPN and SVGIG (reference sequence). This CDR3 is 12 amino acids long. The ends were cut back, 0 bases at V and 8 bases at J, with 8 bases in the middle. CDR3 protein: CAWSVGLDEQFF. CDR3 coding DNA: TGTGCCTGGAGTGTAGGCTTGGATGAGCAGTTCTTC.